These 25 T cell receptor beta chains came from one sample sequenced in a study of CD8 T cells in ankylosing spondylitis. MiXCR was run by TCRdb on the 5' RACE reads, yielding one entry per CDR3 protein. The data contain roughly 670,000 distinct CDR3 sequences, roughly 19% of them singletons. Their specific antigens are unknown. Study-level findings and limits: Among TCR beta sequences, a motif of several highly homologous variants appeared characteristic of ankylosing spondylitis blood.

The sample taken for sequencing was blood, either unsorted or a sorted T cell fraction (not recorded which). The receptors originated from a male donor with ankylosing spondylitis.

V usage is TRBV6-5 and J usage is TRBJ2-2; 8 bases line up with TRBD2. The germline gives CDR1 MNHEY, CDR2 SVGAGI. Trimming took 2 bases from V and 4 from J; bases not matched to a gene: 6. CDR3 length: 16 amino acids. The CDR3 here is CASSYVAGSGTGELFF. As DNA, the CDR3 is TGTGCCAGCAGTTACGTAGCGGGAAGTGGCACCGGGGAGCTGTTTTTT.

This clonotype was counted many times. CDR3 DNA: TGCGCCAGCAGCTTGGAGGGTTGGAGGAACAATGAAAAACTGTTTTTT. Protein product: CASSLEGWRNNEKLFF. The V call is TRBV5-1, the J call TRBJ1-4; the D is unclear. This CDR3 spans 16 amino acids. CDR1 and CDR2 from the germline V gene are SGHRS and YFSETQ. Trimming removed 0 bases from V and 5 bases from J, with 14 bases in between.

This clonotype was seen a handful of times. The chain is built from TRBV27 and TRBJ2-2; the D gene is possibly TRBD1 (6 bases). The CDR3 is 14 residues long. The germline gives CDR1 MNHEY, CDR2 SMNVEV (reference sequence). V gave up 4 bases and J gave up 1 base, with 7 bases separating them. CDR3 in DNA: TGTGCCAGCAGTTACAGGGTGAACACCGGGGAGCTGTTTTTT. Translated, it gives CASSYRVNTGELFF.

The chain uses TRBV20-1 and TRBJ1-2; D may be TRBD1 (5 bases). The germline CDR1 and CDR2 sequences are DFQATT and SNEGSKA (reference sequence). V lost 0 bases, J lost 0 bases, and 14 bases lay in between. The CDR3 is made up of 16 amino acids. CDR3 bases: TGCAGTGCTAGAGATCGGAAGGGGAACCCTAACTATGGCTACACCTTC. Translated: CSARDRKGNPNYGYTF.

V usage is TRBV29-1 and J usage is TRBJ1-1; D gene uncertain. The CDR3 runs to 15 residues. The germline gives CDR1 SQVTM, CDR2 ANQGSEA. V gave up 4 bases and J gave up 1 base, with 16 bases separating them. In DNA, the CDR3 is TGCAGCGTTGTATCGGCTCATCGCCCGAACACTGAAGCTTTCTTT. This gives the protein CSVVSAHRPNTEAFF.

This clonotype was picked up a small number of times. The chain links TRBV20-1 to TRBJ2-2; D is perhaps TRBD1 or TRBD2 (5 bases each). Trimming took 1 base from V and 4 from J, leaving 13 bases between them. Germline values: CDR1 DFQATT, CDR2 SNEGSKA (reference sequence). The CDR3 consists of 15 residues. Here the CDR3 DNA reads TGCAGTGCTAGAGGTGGGGACGGATTCACCGGGGAGCTGTTTTTT. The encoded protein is CSARGGDGFTGELFF.

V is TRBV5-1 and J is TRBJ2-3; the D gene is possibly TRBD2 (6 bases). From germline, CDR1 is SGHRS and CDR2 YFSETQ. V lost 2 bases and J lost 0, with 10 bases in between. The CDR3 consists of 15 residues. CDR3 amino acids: CASSFSSASTDTQYF. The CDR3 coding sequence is TGCGCCAGCAGCTTTTCTAGCGCTAGCACAGATACGCAGTATTTT.

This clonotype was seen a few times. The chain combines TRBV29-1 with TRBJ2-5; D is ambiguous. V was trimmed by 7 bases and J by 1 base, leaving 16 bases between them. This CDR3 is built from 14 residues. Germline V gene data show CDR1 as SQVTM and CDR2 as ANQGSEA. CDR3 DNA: TGCAGCGCGGACCATTTACAGATCCAAGAGACCCAGTACTTC. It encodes CSADHLQIQETQYF.

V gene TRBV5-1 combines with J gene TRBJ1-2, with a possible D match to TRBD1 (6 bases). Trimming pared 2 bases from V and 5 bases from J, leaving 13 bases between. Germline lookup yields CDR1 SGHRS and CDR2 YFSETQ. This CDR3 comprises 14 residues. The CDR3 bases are TGCGCCAGCAGCTTCGGGGGCATTGGGTATGGCTACACCTTC. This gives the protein CASSFGGIGYGYTF.

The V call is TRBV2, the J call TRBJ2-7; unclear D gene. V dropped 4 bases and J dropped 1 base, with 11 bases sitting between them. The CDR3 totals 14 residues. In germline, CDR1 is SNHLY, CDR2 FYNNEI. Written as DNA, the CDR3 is TGTGCCAGCAGTGTTATCCAGTCATCCTACGAGCAGTACTTC. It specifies CASSVIQSSYEQYF.

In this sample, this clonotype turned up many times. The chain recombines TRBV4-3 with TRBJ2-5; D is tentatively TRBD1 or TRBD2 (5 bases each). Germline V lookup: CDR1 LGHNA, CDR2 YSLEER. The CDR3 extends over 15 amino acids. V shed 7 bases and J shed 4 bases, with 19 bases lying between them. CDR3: CASTPQYPGTETQYF. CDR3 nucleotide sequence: TGCGCCAGCACCCCCCAATATCCAGGGACAGAGACCCAGTACTTC.

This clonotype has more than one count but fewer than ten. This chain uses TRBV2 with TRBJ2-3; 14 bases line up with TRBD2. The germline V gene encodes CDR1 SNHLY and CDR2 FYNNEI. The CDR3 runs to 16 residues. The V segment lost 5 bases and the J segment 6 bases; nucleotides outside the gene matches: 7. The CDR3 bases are TGTGCCAGCAGTCAGGGACTAGCGGGAGTGGGGGATACGCAGTATTTT. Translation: CASSQGLAGVGDTQYF.

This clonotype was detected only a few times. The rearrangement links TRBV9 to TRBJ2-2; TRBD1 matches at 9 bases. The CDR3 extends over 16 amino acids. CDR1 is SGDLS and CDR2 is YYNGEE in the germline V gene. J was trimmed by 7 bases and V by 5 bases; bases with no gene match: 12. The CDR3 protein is CASSWLRDRVIGELFF. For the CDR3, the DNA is TGTGCCAGCAGTTGGCTCCGGGACAGGGTTATCGGGGAGCTGTTTTTT. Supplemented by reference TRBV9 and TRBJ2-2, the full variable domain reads DSGVTQTPKHLITATGQRVTLRCSPRSGDLSVYWYQQSLDQGLQFLIQYYNGEERAKGNILERFSAQQFPDLHSELNLSSLELGDSALYFCASSWLRDRVIGELFFGEGSRLTVL.

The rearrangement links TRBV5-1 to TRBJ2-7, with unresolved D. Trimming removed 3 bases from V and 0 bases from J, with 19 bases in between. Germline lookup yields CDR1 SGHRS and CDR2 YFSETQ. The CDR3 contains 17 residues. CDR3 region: CASSSTGPKGSSYEQYF. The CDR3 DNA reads TGCGCCAGCAGCTCCACCGGCCCAAAAGGTAGCTCCTACGAGCAGTACTTC.

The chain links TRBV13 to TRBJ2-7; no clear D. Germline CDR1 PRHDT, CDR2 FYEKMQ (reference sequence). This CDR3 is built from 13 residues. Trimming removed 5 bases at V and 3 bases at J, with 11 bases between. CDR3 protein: CASSDTADYEQYF. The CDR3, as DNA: TGTGCCAGCAGCGATACAGCCGACTACGAGCAGTACTTC.

The DNA for the CDR3 is TGTGCCAGCAGCTTATTTACGGGAGGGACATCCTACGAGCAGTACTTC. Amino acid sequence: CASSLFTGGTSYEQYF. The V gene is TRBV11-2, the J gene TRBJ2-7; the match to TRBD2 covers 8 bases. Germline V gives CDR1 SGHAT, CDR2 FQNNGV. This CDR3 region has 16 residues. V dropped 2 bases and J dropped 1; count of bases not matched to a gene: 7.

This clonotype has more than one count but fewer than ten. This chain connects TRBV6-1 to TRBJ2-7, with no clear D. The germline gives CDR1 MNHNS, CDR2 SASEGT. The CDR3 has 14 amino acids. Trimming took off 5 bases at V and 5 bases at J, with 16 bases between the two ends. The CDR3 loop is CASSRGPSLHEQYF. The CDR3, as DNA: TGTGCCAGCAGTCGAGGACCGTCCCTCCACGAGCAGTACTTC.

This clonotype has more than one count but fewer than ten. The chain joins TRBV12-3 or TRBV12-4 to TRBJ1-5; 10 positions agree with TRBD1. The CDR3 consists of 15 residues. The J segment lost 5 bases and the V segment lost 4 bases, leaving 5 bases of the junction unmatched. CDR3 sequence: CASSSWTGGYQPQHF. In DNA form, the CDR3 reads TGTGCCAGCAGTTCTTGGACAGGGGGATATCAGCCCCAGCATTTT.

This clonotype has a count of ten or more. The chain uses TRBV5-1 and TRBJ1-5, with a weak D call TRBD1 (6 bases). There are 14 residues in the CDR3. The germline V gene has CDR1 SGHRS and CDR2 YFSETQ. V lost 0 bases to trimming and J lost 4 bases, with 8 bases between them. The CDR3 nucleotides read TGCGCCAGCAGCTTGGAGGGGGGGAATCAGCCCCAGCATTTT. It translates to CASSLEGGNQPQHF.

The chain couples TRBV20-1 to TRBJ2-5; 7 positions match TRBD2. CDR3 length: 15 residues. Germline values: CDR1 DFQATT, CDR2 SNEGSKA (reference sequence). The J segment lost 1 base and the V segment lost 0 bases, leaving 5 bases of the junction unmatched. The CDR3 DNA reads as TGCAGTGCTAGAGATTTGATAGCGGGCCAAGAGACCCAGTACTTC. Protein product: CSARDLIAGQETQYF.

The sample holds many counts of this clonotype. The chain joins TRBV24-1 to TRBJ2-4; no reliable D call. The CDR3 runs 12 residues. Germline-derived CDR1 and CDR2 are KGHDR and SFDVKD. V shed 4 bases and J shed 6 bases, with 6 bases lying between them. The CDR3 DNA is TGTGCCACCAGTGACTCGGGAAACATTCAGTACTTC. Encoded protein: CATSDSGNIQYF.

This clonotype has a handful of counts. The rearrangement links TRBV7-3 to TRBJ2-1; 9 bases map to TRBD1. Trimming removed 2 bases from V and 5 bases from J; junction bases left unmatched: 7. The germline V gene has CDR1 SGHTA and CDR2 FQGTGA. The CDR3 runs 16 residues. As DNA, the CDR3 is TGTGCCAGCAGCTTAGAGACAGGGGGGTACGACAATGAGCAGTTCTTC. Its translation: CASSLETGGYDNEQFF.

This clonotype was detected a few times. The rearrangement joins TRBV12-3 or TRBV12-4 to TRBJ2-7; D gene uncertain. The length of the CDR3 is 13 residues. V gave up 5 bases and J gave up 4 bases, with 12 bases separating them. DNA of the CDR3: TGTGCCAGCAGTCCTCGCCAGTTGTACGAGCAGTACTTC. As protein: CASSPRQLYEQYF.

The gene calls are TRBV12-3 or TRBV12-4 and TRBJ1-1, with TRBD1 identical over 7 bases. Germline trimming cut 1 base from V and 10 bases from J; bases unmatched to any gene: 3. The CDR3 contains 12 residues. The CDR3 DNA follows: TGTGCCAGCAGTTTAGGGGCAGGGGGAGCTTTCTTT. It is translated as CASSLGAGGAFF.

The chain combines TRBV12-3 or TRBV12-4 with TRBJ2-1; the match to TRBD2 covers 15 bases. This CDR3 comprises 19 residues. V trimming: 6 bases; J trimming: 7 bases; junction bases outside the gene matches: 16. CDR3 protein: CASRNTPGLAGGVANEQFF. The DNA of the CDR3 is TGTGCCAGCAGAAATACTCCGGGACTAGCGGGGGGAGTTGCTAATGAGCAGTTCTTC.